The source of this TCR beta chain is a study of tumor and adjacent non-tumor tissue in lung cancer. Overall study: Patients were aged roughly 30 to 76, around ten men and roughly five women, stage I to III. Each sample yielded around 4 million productive TCRbeta reads on average.

No cell sorting was done before RNA was extracted from the tissue. Distant lung tissue was collected more than 3 cm away from the tumor edge. Donors were chemotherapy-naive, newly diagnosed lung cancer surgical patients in China, August–late 2014. Per germline, CDR1 GTSNPN and CDR2 SVGIG (reference sequence). The CDR3 sequence is 16 residues long. Remarks on this clonotype: Being one base from a much bigger clone, this may be a read error.

The library came from three nested PCR rounds adapted from ARM-PCR protocols. From the multiplex PCR reads, TCRdb called clonotypes with MiXCR, one entry per CDR3 protein. The sample has around 80,000 distinct CDR3 sequences; 76% are singletons. The sequenced material came from distant non-tumor lung tissue. V gene TRBV30 combines with J gene TRBJ2-6; tentatively, D is TRBD1 (5 bases). The TCR sequence derives from a man in his 70s with non-small cell lung cancer. CDR3 amino acids: CAWSVGAVSGAYVLTF. The CDR3 nucleotides are TGTGCCTGGAGTGTAGGGGCTGTGTCTGGGGCCTACGTCCTGACTTTC.